The 22 T cell receptor beta chains given below trace back to one sample, sequenced in a study of T cells in Graves' hyperthyroidism and ophthalmopathy. There were TCR beta CDR3 regions amplified from RNA transcripts. An initial round of RT-PCR targeting the TCR CDR3 relied on the HTBI primer set. Using its own MiXCR run on the multiplex PCR reads, TCRdb lists one record per CDR3 protein. The sample includes some 560,000 distinct CDR3 sequences, 15% to 18% of them seen just once. What was sequenced was blood. The receptors here all came from a woman aged 25 to 39 with Graves' hyperthyroidism.

This clonotype was detected only a few times. This chain joins TRBV6-1 and TRBJ2-7; no clear D gene. From germline, CDR1 is MNHNS and CDR2 SASEGT. This CDR3 has 14 residues. With 1 base removed from V and 9 bases from J, the gap between germline ends came to 16 bases. The CDR3 region has the DNA TGTGCCAGCAGTGAAGAGGGCCGGCACCGTGCGCAGTACTTC. It encodes CASSEEGRHRAQYF.

This clonotype turned up a few times. V usage is TRBV6-1 and J usage is TRBJ1-5, with D unresolved. V lost 8 bases and J 0 bases, leaving 8 bases between the germline ends. CDR1 MNHNS and CDR2 SASEGT come from the germline V gene. CDR3 length equals 13 residues. CDR3: CASGRTSNQPQHF. CDR3 in DNA: TGTGCCAGCGGACGGACTAGCAATCAGCCCCAGCATTTT.

There are a few counts of this clonotype. The genes are TRBV27 and TRBJ2-7; no firm D call. V lost 5 bases, J lost 0 bases, and 17 bases lay in between. The CDR3 consists of 16 residues. Germline values: CDR1 MNHEY, CDR2 SMNVEV (reference sequence). CDR3 sequence reads: CASSTQPGTSSYEQYF. The CDR3 nucleotides are TGTGCCAGCAGTACCCAACCGGGCACGAGCTCCTACGAGCAGTACTTC.

This clonotype came up a few times. V is TRBV7-9 and J is TRBJ2-1; 8 bases map to TRBD1. Germline lookup yields CDR1 SEHNR and CDR2 FQNEAQ (reference sequence). This CDR3 region has 17 residues. The V and J ends lost 5 bases and 0 bases, in that order; junction bases with no gene match: 9. CDR3 loop: CASSKTGVRSSYNEQFF. CDR3 nucleotides: TGTGCCAGCAGCAAGACAGGGGTCCGATCCTCCTACAATGAGCAGTTCTTC.

The rearrangement uses TRBV4-1 and TRBJ2-3; D is unclear. The CDR3 covers 14 residues. Germline V gives CDR1 MGHRA, CDR2 YSYEKL. V lost 4 bases, J lost 5 bases, and 13 bases lay in between. CDR3 protein: CASSRVAYGDTQYF. CDR3 bases: TGCGCCAGCAGCCGGGTAGCTTATGGAGATACGCAGTATTTT.

This clonotype was picked up many times. This sequence joins TRBV11-2 and TRBJ1-1; D perhaps matches TRBD1 (5 bases). Germline-derived CDR1 and CDR2 are SGHAT and FQNNGV. This CDR3 has 14 residues. Between the trimmed V and J ends, which lost 5 bases and 4 bases, there was a span of 14 bases. This CDR3 reads CASSPRGEVTEAFF. The CDR3 DNA follows: TGTGCCAGCAGCCCGAGGGGTGAGGTCACTGAAGCTTTCTTT.

This clonotype appeared many times. J is TRBJ2-1 and V is TRBV5-8; D gene ambiguous. Germline V lookup: CDR1 SGHTS, CDR2 YDEGEE. The V end was cut by 5 bases, the J end by 4 bases, with 19 bases between. CDR3 length equals 16 residues. CDR3 bases: TGTGCCAGCAGAAGATCTCAGCCAGTCCAGTACAATGAGCAGTTCTTC. Protein product: CASRRSQPVQYNEQFF.

This clonotype was observed many times. This chain connects TRBV12-3 or TRBV12-4 to TRBJ2-1; the match to TRBD2 covers 10 bases. With 3 bases clipped from V and 3 bases from J, the junction kept 8 bases outside the gene matches. This CDR3 contains 17 residues. CDR3 nucleotide sequence: TGTGCCAGCAGTTTCTCTCTAGCGGGAGATCTCTACAATGAGCAGTTCTTC. As protein: CASSFSLAGDLYNEQFF.

This chain links TRBV28 with TRBJ1-4; 10 bases map to TRBD1. In germline, CDR1 is MDHEN, CDR2 SYDVKM. This CDR3 has 17 residues. V dropped 6 bases and J dropped 7; count of bases not matched to a gene: 14. CDR3 DNA sequence: TGTGCCAGCAGCAGAGCCGGGACAGGGGTTAAGGGTGAAAAACTGTTTTTT. Protein product: CASSRAGTGVKGEKLFF.

This clonotype was counted at least ten times. CDR3: CASSEVDGSPLHF. The CDR3, as DNA: TGTGCCAGCAGCGAAGTCGACGGTTCACCCCTCCACTTT. The chain combines TRBV11-3 with TRBJ1-6; D is undetermined. Germline CDR1 reads SGHNT; CDR2 reads YENEEA. The CDR3 loop spans 13 amino acids. Trimming removed 5 bases at V and 9 bases at J, with 11 bases between.

Only a few counts were recorded for this clonotype. The V gene is TRBV2, the J gene TRBJ1-1; 8 bases agree with TRBD1. CDR3 length: 12 amino acids. The V gene's germline CDR1 is SNHLY and CDR2 FYNNEI. The ends lost 5 bases at V and 11 bases at J; junction bases unmatched: 7. DNA of the CDR3: TGTGCCAGCAGTAACCAGGGGGCGCGGGCTTTCTTT. It is translated as CASSNQGARAFF.

This chain uses TRBV10-3 with TRBJ1-5; a possible D gene is TRBD1 (6 bases). Germline V CDR1 and CDR2: ENHRY, SYGVKD. CDR3 length: 13 amino acids. The ends were cut back, 10 bases at V and 6 bases at J, with 16 bases in the middle. CDR3: CATQGGEGQPQHF. The CDR3 DNA reads as TGTGCCACCCAAGGGGGGGAAGGTCAGCCCCAGCATTTT.

The sample holds a few counts of this clonotype. This rearrangement joins TRBV29-1 to TRBJ2-3; 7 bases line up with TRBD2. Germline V gene data show CDR1 as SQVTM and CDR2 as ANQGSEA. This CDR3 contains 15 residues. Losses at the gene ends were 7 bases for V and 2 bases for J; bases not matched to a gene: 12. As DNA, the CDR3 is TGCAGCGCCGCTCGGCTAGCGGAAATCACAGATACGCAGTATTTT. This encodes CSAARLAEITDTQYF.

The chain recombines TRBV11-1 with TRBJ1-4; 8 bases fit TRBD1. The CDR3 runs to 15 residues. V gave up 1 base and J gave up 6 bases; unmatched junction bases: 4. Germline CDR1 and CDR2: SGHAT and FQDESV (reference sequence). The CDR3 here is CASSLGTGTYEKLFF. The CDR3 DNA reads TGTGCCAGCAGCTTAGGGACAGGGACTTATGAAAAACTGTTTTTT.

This clonotype showed up many times. The J gene is TRBJ2-1, the V gene TRBV15; no definite D call. From germline, CDR1 is LNHNV and CDR2 YYDKDF (reference sequence). V was pared by 0 bases and J by 5 bases, with 8 bases between. This CDR3 is 14 amino acids long. The CDR3 DNA follows: TGTGCCACCAGCAGAGACGGCCACAACAATGAGCAGTTCTTC. Translating it yields CATSRDGHNNEQFF. The whole variable domain, filled in from reference TRBV15 and TRBJ2-1, reads DAMVIQNPRYQVTQFGKPVTLSCSQTLNHNVMYWYQQKSSQAPKLLFHYYDKDFNNEADTPDNFQSRRPNTSFCFLDIRSPGLGDTAMYLCATSRDGHNNEQFFGPGTRLTVL.

The gene calls are TRBV12-3 or TRBV12-4 and TRBJ2-1, with D perhaps matching TRBD2 (6 bases). V lost 3 bases, J lost 9 bases, and 9 bases lay in between. The CDR3 has 12 amino acids. The CDR3 sequence is CASSFRGTEQFF. The CDR3 DNA sequence: TGTGCCAGCAGTTTTCGGGGGACTGAGCAGTTCTTC.

This clonotype was detected many times. The genes are TRBV28 and TRBJ2-7, with TRBD2 matching over 9 bases. V dropped 1 base and J dropped 0; count of bases not matched to a gene: 4. CDR3 length equals 16 residues. Germline CDR1 reads MDHEN; CDR2 reads SYDVKM. CDR3 region: CASSLYTSGFSYEQYF. In nucleotides, the CDR3 is TGTGCCAGCAGTTTATATACTAGCGGGTTCTCCTACGAGCAGTACTTC.

This clonotype was seen many times. This chain joins TRBV4-3 and TRBJ2-5; D remains unclear. This CDR3 contains 13 residues. Trimming cost V 0 bases and J 11 bases, with 13 bases left between them. Germline CDR1 is LGHNA and CDR2 is YSLEER. The CDR3, as DNA: TGCGCCAGCAGCCAAGATCCCTATGACTTTCAGTACTTC. This encodes CASSQDPYDFQYF.

The V and J genes are TRBV6-1 and TRBJ1-2; 7 bases map to TRBD1. Germline V lookup: CDR1 MNHNS, CDR2 SASEGT. This CDR3 has 13 residues. The ends lost 5 bases at V and 4 bases at J; junction bases unmatched: 4. The CDR3 DNA follows: TGTGCCAGCAGTCGGACAGGCGTCTATGGCTACACCTTC. It specifies CASSRTGVYGYTF.

The gene calls are TRBV10-3 and TRBJ2-7; the D gene is possibly TRBD2 (5 bases). CDR1 and CDR2 (germline): ENHRY, SYGVKD. The CDR3 has 17 residues. V gave up 2 bases and J gave up 2 bases, with 19 bases separating them. The CDR3 sequence: CAISETDFSEEAYEQYF. The CDR3 DNA sequence: TGTGCCATCAGTGAGACGGACTTTTCCGAAGAGGCCTACGAGCAGTACTTC.

This clonotype has ten or more counts. The chain employs TRBV5-1 and TRBJ2-3, with TRBD1 as a possible D gene (6 bases). V was cut by 4 bases and J by 5 bases, with 8 bases left in between. Germline V gives CDR1 SGHRS, CDR2 YFSETQ. The CDR3 loop spans 12 amino acids. CDR3 loop: CASSNRVDTQYF. CDR3 DNA: TGCGCCAGCAGCAACAGGGTAGATACGCAGTATTTT.

This clonotype has a count of ten or more. V gene TRBV6-2 or TRBV6-3 combines with J gene TRBJ2-7, with D unclear. Trimming removed 6 bases at V and 0 bases at J, with 15 bases between. CDR1 is MNHEY, CDR2 SVGEGT, per germline. The CDR3 covers 15 residues. The chain's CDR3 is CASSPLLASSYEQYF. CDR3 sequence (DNA): TGTGCCAGCAGCCCTTTACTGGCTAGCTCCTACGAGCAGTACTTC.